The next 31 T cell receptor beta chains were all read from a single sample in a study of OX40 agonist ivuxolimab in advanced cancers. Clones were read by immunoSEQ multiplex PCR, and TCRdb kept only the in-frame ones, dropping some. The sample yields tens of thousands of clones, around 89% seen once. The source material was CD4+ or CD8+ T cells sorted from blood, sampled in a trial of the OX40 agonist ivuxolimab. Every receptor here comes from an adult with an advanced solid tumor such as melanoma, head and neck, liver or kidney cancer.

In DNA form, the CDR3 reads TGTGCCAGCAGCAGTGACCCTACCTTC. This translates into CASSSDPTF. The V call is TRBV21-1, the J call TRBJ1-2. TRBV21-1 is termed a pseudogene. CDR3 length: 9 amino acids.

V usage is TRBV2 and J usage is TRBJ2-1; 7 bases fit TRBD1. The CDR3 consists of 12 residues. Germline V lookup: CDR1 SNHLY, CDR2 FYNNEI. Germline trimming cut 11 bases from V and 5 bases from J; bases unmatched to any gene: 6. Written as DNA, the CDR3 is TGTGCCGGGCGAGGACAGGACAATGAGCAGTTCTTC. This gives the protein CAGRGQDNEQFF. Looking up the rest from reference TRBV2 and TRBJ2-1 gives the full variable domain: EPEVTQTPSHQVTQMGQEVILRCVPISNHLYFYWYRQILGQKVEFLVSFYNNEISEKSEIFDDQFSVERPDGSNFTLKIRSTKLEDSAMYFCAGRGQDNEQFFGPGTRLTVL.

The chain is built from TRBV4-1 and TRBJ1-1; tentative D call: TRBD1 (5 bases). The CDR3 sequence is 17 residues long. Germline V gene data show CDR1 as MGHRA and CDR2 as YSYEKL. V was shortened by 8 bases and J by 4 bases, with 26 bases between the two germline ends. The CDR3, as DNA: TGCGCCAGCCATAAGCTAAGTCTCGGGACCTTTTCCACTGAAGCTTTCTTT. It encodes CASHKLSLGTFSTEAFF.

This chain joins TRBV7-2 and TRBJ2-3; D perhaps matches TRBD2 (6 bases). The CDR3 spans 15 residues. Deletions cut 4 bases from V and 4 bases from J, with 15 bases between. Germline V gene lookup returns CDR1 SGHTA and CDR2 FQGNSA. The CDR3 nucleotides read TGTGCCAGCAGCTCCCTGTTGGCGGGGTCAGATACGCAGTATTTT. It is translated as CASSSLLAGSDTQYF.

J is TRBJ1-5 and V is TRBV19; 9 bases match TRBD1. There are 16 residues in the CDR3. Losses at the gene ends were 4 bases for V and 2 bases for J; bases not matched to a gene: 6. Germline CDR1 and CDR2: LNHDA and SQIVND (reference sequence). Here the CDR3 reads CASSTWGDRGNQPQHF. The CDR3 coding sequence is TGTGCCAGTAGTACTTGGGGGGACAGGGGCAATCAGCCCCAGCATTTT.

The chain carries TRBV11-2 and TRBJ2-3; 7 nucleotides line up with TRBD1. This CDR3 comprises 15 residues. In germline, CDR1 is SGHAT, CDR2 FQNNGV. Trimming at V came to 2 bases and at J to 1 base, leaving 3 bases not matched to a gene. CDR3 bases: TGTGCCAGCAGCTTATTTCAGGGGGGCACAGATACGCAGTATTTT. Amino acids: CASSLFQGGTDTQYF.

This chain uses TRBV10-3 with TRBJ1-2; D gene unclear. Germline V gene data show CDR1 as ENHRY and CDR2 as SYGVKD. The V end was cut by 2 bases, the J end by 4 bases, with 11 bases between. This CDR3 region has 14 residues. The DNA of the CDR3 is TGTGCCATCAGTGAGGGGCCGGGGTTCTATGGCTACACCTTC. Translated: CAISEGPGFYGYTF.

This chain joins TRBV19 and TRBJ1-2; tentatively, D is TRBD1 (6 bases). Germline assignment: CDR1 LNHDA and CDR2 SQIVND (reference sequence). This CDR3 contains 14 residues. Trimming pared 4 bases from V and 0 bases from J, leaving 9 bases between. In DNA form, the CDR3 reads TGTGCCAGTAGTACGGACAGATCTAACTATGGCTACACCTTC. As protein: CASSTDRSNYGYTF.

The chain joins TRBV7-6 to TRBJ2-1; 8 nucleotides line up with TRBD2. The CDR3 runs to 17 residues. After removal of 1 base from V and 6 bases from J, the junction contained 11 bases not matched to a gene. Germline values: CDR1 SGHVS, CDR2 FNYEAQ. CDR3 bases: TGTGCCAGCAGCTTAGGAGGTAGCGGGACCTTTGGCAATGAGCAGTTCTTC. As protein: CASSLGGSGTFGNEQFF.

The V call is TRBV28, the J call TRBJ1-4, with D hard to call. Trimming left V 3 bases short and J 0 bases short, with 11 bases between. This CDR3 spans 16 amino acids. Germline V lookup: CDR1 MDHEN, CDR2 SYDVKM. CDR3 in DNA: TGTGCCAGCAGTTTCTACGGATCCGCAACTAATGAAAAACTGTTTTTT. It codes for CASSFYGSATNEKLFF.

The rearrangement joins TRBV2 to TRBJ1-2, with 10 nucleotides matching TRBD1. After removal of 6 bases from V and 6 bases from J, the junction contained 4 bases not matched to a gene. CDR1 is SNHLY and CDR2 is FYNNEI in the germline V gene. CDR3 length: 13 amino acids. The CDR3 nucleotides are TGTGCCAGCAGAGCGACAGGGGGCAATGGCTACACCTTC. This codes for CASRATGGNGYTF.

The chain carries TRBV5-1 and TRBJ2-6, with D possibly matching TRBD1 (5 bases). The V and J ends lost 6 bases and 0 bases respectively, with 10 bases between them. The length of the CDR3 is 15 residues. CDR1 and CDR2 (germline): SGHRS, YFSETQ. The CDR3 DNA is TGCGCCAGCATCTCAGGGCCCTCTGGGGCCAACGTCCTGACTTTC. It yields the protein CASISGPSGANVLTF.

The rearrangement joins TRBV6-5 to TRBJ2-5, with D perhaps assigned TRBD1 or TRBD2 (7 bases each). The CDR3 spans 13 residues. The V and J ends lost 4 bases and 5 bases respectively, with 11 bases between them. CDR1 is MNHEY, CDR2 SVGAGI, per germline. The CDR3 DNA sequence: TGTGCCAGCAGTTCCCAGGGGGGGGAGACCCAGTACTTC. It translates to CASSSQGGETQYF.

As DNA, the CDR3 is TGTGCCAGCAGCTTAGCAAGGACTAGCGGGCGTCAAGAGACCCAGTACTTC. Protein sequence: CASSLARTSGRQETQYF. V and J are TRBV7-6 and TRBJ2-5, with 11 bases lining up with TRBD2. The CDR3 is made up of 17 amino acids. Losses at the gene ends were 0 bases for V and 2 bases for J; bases not matched to a gene: 5. The V gene's germline CDR1 is SGHVS and CDR2 FNYEAQ.

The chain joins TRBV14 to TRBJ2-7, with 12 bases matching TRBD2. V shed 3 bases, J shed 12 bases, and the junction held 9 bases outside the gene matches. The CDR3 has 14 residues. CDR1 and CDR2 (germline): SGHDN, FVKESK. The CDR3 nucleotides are TGTGCCAGCAGCCAGTCGACTAGCGGGAGACGGGCGTACTTC. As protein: CASSQSTSGRRAYF.

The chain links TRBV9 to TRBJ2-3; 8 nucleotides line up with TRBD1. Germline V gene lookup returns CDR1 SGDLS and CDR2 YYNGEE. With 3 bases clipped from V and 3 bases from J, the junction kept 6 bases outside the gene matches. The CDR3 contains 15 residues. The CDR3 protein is CASSGGDRLTDTQYF. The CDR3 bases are TGTGCCAGCAGCGGAGGGGACAGGCTGACAGATACGCAGTATTTT.

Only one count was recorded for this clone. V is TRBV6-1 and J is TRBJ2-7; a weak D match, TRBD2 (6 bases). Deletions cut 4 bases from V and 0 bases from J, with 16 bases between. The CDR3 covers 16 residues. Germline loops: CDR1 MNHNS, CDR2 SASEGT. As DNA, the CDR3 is TGTGCCAGCAGTGGGGGTTGGACTAAGAGCTCCTACGAGCAGTACTTC. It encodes CASSGGWTKSSYEQYF.

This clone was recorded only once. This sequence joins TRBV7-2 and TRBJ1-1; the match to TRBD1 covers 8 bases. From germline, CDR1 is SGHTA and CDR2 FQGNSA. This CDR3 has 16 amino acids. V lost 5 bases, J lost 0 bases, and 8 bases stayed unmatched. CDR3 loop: CASSVQSRGLNTEAFF. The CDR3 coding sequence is TGTGCCAGCAGCGTTCAAAGCAGGGGGCTGAACACTGAAGCTTTCTTT.

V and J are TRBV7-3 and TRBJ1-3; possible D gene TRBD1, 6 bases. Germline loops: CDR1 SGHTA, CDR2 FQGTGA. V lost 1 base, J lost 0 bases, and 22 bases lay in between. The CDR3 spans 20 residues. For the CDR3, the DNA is TGTGCCAGCAGCTTAAGTATTGGGACCTCCGTCAGGGGCTCTGGAAACACCATATATTTT. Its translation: CASSLSIGTSVRGSGNTIYF.

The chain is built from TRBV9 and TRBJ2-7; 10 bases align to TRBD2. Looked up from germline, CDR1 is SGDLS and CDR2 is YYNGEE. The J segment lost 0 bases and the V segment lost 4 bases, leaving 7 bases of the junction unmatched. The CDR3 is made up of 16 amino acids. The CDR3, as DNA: TGTGCCAGCAGCTCCTCGCCTAGCGGGGGCTCCTACGAGCAGTACTTC. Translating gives CASSSSPSGGSYEQYF.

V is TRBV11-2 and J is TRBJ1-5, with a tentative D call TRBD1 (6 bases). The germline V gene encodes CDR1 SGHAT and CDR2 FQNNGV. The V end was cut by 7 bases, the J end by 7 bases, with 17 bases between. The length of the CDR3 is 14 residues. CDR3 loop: CASTSFRGDQPQHF. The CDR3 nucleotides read TGTGCCAGCACGTCTTTCAGGGGAGACCAGCCCCAGCATTTT.

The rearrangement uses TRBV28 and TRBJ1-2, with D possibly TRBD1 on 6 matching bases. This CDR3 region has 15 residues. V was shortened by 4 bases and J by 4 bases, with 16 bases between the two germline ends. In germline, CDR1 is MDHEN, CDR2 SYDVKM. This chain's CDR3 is CASSSLGGSGYGYTF. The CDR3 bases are TGTGCCAGCAGTTCCCTAGGGGGATCTGGCTATGGCTACACCTTC.

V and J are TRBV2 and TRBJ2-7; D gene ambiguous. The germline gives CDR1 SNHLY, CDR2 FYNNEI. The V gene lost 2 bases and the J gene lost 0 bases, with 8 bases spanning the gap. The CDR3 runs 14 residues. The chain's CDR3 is CASSENGLSYEQYF. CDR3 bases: TGTGCCAGCAGTGAAAATGGGCTCTCCTACGAGCAGTACTTC.

CDR3 nucleotide sequence: TGTGCCAGCAGGGGCGCAATTTCTGGGGCCAACGTCCTGACTTTC. Residues: CASRGAISGANVLTF. This chain joins TRBV5-4 and TRBJ2-6; D not certain. This CDR3 has 15 amino acids. V gave up 5 bases and J gave up 1 base, with 10 bases separating them. Germline assignment: CDR1 SGHNT and CDR2 YYREEE (reference sequence). The full variable domain, in which reference TRBV5-4 and TRBJ2-6 provide the parts outside the CDR3, is ETGVTQSPTHLIKTRGQQVTLRCSSQSGHNTVSWYQQALGQGPQFIFQYYREEENGRGNFPPRFSGLQFPNYSSELNVNALELDDSALYLCASRGAISGANVLTFGAGSRLTVL.

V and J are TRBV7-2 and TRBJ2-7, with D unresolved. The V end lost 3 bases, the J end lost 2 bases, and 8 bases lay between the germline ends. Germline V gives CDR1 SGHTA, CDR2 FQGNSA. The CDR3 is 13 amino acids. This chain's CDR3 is CASSFTGTYEQYF. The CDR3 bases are TGTGCCAGCAGCTTCACGGGTACCTACGAGCAGTACTTC.

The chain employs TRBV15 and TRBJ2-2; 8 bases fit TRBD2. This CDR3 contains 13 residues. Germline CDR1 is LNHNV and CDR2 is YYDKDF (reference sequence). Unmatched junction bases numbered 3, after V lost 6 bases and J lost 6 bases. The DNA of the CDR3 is TGTGCCACCAGTGGGACTAGTGCCGGGGAGCTGTTTTTT. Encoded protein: CATSGTSAGELFF.

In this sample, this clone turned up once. CDR3 bases: TGTGCCAGCAGTCCTGAGAGCGGGAAACTCACAGATACGCAGTATTTT. This encodes CASSPESGKLTDTQYF. The V and J genes are TRBV28 and TRBJ2-3, with 7 bases lining up with TRBD2. The germline gives CDR1 MDHEN, CDR2 SYDVKM. The CDR3 is 16 residues long. Trimming cost V 5 bases and J 2 bases; bases outside gene matches: 10.

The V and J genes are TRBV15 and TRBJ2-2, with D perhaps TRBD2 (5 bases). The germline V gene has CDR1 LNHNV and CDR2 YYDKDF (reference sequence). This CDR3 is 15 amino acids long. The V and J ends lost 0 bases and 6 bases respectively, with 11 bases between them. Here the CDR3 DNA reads TGTGCCACCAGCAGAGATAATTCGCGGGCCGGGGAGCTGTTTTTT. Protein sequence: CATSRDNSRAGELFF.

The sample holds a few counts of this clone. DNA for the CDR3: TGTGCTAGTGGTTTGGCCGCGGGACAGGGGTACAATGAGCAGTTCTTC. Encoded protein: CASGLAAGQGYNEQFF. The V gene is TRBV12-5, the J gene TRBJ2-1; 10 positions agree with TRBD1. Germline V CDR1 and CDR2: LGHNT, FRNRAP. Germline trimming cut 1 base from V and 4 bases from J; bases unmatched to any gene: 4. The length of the CDR3 is 16 residues.

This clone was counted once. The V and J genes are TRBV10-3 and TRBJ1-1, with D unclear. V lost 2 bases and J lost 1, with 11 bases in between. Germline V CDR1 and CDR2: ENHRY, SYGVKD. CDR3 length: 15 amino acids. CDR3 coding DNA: TGTGCCATCAGTGAGAGTCTGGGGAAGAACACTGAAGCTTTCTTT. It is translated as CAISESLGKNTEAFF.

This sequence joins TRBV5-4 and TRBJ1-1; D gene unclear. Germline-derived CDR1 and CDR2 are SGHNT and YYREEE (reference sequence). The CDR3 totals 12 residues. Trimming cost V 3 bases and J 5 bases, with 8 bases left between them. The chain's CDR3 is CASSSSGTEAFF. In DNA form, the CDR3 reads TGTGCCAGCAGCTCCAGTGGGACTGAAGCTTTCTTT. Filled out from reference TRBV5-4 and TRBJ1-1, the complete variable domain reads ETGVTQSPTHLIKTRGQQVTLRCSSQSGHNTVSWYQQALGQGPQFIFQYYREEENGRGNFPPRFSGLQFPNYSSELNVNALELDDSALYLCASSSSGTEAFFGQGTRLTVV.